Below, 27 T cell receptor beta chains from the same sample are listed, as sequenced in a study of cytomegalovirus exposure and HLA in healthy donors. Amplification used 60 Vbeta primers and 13 Jbeta primers. TCRdb keeps only in-frame clones here, not all; method: immunoSEQ multiplex PCR. The sample contains some 150,000 clones, roughly three quarters of which appear only once. The material sequenced was PBMCs. Receptors were obtained from a man aged 55-75 years in good health and CMV-seronegative.

V is TRBV2 and J is TRBJ2-5, with TRBD2 identical over 10 bases. Trimming took 8 bases from V and 5 from J; bases not matched to a gene: 20. The CDR3 extends over 18 amino acids. Per germline, CDR1 SNHLY and CDR2 FYNNEI. This chain's CDR3 is CASSKVTSGPKGKETQYF. The CDR3 DNA reads as TGTGCCAGCTCAAAGGTGACTAGCGGGCCTAAGGGGAAGGAGACCCAGTACTTC.

The J gene is TRBJ1-3, the V gene TRBV9; 7 bases align to TRBD1. J lost 0 bases, V lost 4 bases, and 13 bases had no gene match. The CDR3 is made up of 18 amino acids. Germline CDR1 reads SGDLS; CDR2 reads YYNGEE. CDR3 protein: CASSRDSLTRSSGNTIYF. Written as DNA, the CDR3 is TGTGCCAGCAGCCGGGACAGCTTGACACGAAGCTCTGGAAACACCATATATTTT.

Of note for this clone: The sample carries other DNA sequences with the same CDR3. V gene TRBV5-1 combines with J gene TRBJ1-5, with D unresolved. This CDR3 comprises 15 residues. V was cut by 1 base and J by 0 bases, with 8 bases left in between. In germline, CDR1 is SGHRS, CDR2 YFSETQ. The CDR3 loop is CASSLTGVSNQPQHF. The CDR3 nucleotides read TGCGCCAGCAGCTTGACCGGGGTTAGCAATCAGCCCCAGCATTTT.

The rearrangement joins TRBV7-6 to TRBJ2-5; 14 positions match TRBD2. CDR3 size: 18 residues. Unmatched junction bases numbered 7, after V lost 2 bases and J lost 2 bases. CDR1 is SGHVS, CDR2 FNYEAQ, per germline. The CDR3 DNA sequence: TGTGCCAGCAGCTTAATGACTAGCGGGGGGGAAAATCAAGAGACCCAGTACTTC. Protein product: CASSLMTSGGENQETQYF.

CDR3 amino acids: CASSAGQQETQYF. CDR3 DNA: TGTGCCAGCAGCGCCGGACAGCAAGAGACCCAGTACTTC. This rearrangement joins TRBV7-2 to TRBJ2-5; possibly TRBD1 for D (6 bases). From germline, CDR1 is SGHTA and CDR2 FQGNSA. Trimming cost V 5 bases and J 2 bases, with 9 bases left between them. The CDR3 runs 13 residues.

This clone has ten or more counts. Additional DNA sequences in this sample encode the identical CDR3. This rearrangement joins TRBV10-3 to TRBJ1-5, with TRBD1 matching 10 bases. The ends lost 9 bases at V and 0 bases at J; junction bases unmatched: 2. CDR1 ENHRY and CDR2 SYGVKD come from the germline V gene. This CDR3 spans 14 amino acids. CDR3 DNA: TGTGCCATTGGGACAGGGGATAGCAATCAGCCCCAGCATTTT. It translates to CAIGTGDSNQPQHF.

The V call is TRBV4-1, the J call TRBJ1-4; 7 bases are shared with TRBD1. This CDR3 has 14 amino acids. CDR1 is MGHRA and CDR2 is YSYEKL in the germline V gene. With 3 bases clipped from V and 7 bases from J, the junction kept 5 bases outside the gene matches. The CDR3 nucleotides are TGCGCCAGCAGCCACACAGGGGAGGTTGAAAAACTGTTTTTT. Protein sequence: CASSHTGEVEKLFF.

CDR3 in DNA: TGTGCCAGCAGCTACGACGGAGTAAGCACTGAAGCTTTCTTT. Its translation: CASSYDGVSTEAFF. This chain links TRBV5-4 with TRBJ1-1, with D unresolved. The V end lost 3 bases, the J end lost 4 bases, and 13 bases lay between the germline ends. This CDR3 is built from 14 residues. Germline assignment: CDR1 SGHNT and CDR2 YYREEE (reference sequence).

The DNA of the CDR3 is TGTGCCAGCAGCCTTCCGGGACAGGGGCACACCGGGGAGCTGTTTTTT. The encoded protein is CASSLPGQGHTGELFF. V gene TRBV28 combines with J gene TRBJ2-2, with 10 bases that match TRBD1. The CDR3 is 16 residues long. The V gene end was trimmed by 6 bases and the J gene end by 3 bases; junction bases not matched to a gene: 7. Per the germline V gene, CDR1 is MDHEN and CDR2 is SYDVKM.

V is TRBV7-6 and J is TRBJ2-1; 12 bases fit TRBD2. The V segment lost 5 bases and the J segment 6 bases; nucleotides outside the gene matches: 5. The CDR3 has 15 residues. Germline V gene data show CDR1 as SGHVS and CDR2 as FNYEAQ. This CDR3 reads CASSLTSGGINEQFF. CDR3 bases: TGTGCCAGCAGCCTAACTAGCGGGGGGATCAATGAGCAGTTCTTC.

The chain couples TRBV7-8 to TRBJ2-2, with a weak D call TRBD1 (5 bases). Deletions cut 3 bases from V and 6 bases from J, with 17 bases between. The CDR3 has 16 amino acids. The V gene's germline CDR1 is SGHVS and CDR2 FQNEAQ. The DNA for the CDR3 is TGTGCCAGCAGCTTTTTTGGCAGGGCAGCAGCCGGGGAGCTGTTTTTT. Amino acids: CASSFFGRAAAGELFF.

V usage is TRBV27 and J usage is TRBJ2-3; 7 bases are a match to TRBD2. CDR1 and CDR2 from the germline V gene are MNHEY and SMNVEV (reference sequence). CDR3 length equals 16 residues. Trimming removed 3 bases from V and 3 bases from J; junction bases left unmatched: 9. The CDR3 DNA sequence: TGTGCCAGCAGTTTTGGGGGGGGAATCAAAACAGATACGCAGTATTTT. Its translation: CASSFGGGIKTDTQYF.

This clone was found once. V is TRBV11-2 and J is TRBJ2-7; 8 bases match TRBD2. Germline CDR1 is SGHAT and CDR2 is FQNNGV. Unmatched junction bases numbered 7, after V lost 0 bases and J lost 6 bases. This CDR3 has 15 amino acids. The CDR3 protein is CASSLESGGRSEQYF. The CDR3 DNA reads as TGTGCCAGCAGCTTAGAGTCGGGAGGGAGGTCCGAGCAGTACTTC.

This clone was seen only once. The rearrangement links TRBV6-6 to TRBJ1-6, with D tentatively TRBD1 (6 bases). The V end lost 5 bases, the J end lost 7 bases, and 15 bases lay between the germline ends. This CDR3 spans 15 amino acids. The germline gives CDR1 MNHNY, CDR2 SVGAGI (reference sequence). CDR3 loop: CASSQGLLRNSPLHF. CDR3 bases: TGTGCCAGCAGTCAGGGGTTGCTTAGAAATTCACCCCTCCACTTT.

This rearrangement joins TRBV25-1 to TRBJ2-5; 9 bases match TRBD2. After removal of 4 bases from V and 5 bases from J, the junction contained 8 bases not matched to a gene. This CDR3 region has 15 residues. Germline CDR1 is MGHDK and CDR2 is SYGVNS. CDR3 sequence reads: CASSAAAGGLETQYF. In DNA form, the CDR3 reads TGTGCCAGCAGTGCGGCTGCGGGAGGGCTGGAGACCCAGTACTTC.

The chain combines TRBV11-2 with TRBJ2-5; 7 nucleotides match TRBD2. CDR1 and CDR2 from the germline V gene are SGHAT and FQNNGV. V lost 2 bases to trimming and J lost 4 bases; unmatched junction nucleotides: 7. The CDR3 consists of 15 residues. CDR3 region: CASSLFSRGRETQYF. In nucleotides, the CDR3 is TGTGCCAGCAGCTTATTCTCGCGGGGGAGAGAGACCCAGTACTTC.

This chain links TRBV30 with TRBJ2-3; 10 bases map to TRBD2. Trimming took 4 bases from V and 8 from J; bases not matched to a gene: 6. CDR1 is GTSNPN and CDR2 is SVGIG in the germline V gene (reference sequence). The CDR3 runs to 13 residues. DNA of the CDR3: TGTGCCTGGACCAAGCGGGAGGGTGCTACGCAGTATTTT. As protein: CAWTKREGATQYF.

The chain has TRBV10-3 and TRBJ1-6, with 7 bases aligning to TRBD1. V shed 4 bases, J shed 8 bases, and the junction held 5 bases outside the gene matches. CDR1 ENHRY and CDR2 SYGVKD come from the germline V gene. This CDR3 region has 14 residues. The CDR3: CAISGRTGDSPLHF. As DNA, the CDR3 is TGTGCCATCAGTGGCCGGACAGGAGATTCACCCCTCCACTTT.

The chain has TRBV6-4 and TRBJ2-2; 9 positions match TRBD2. Germline V gene sequence: CDR1 MRHNA, CDR2 SNTAGT. With V trimmed by 4 bases and J by 2 bases, 14 bases remained unmatched. The CDR3 totals 19 residues. CDR3 DNA sequence: TGTGCCAGCAGTGCCCGGGGGTTAGCGGGAGTCGAAAACACCGGGGAGCTGTTTTTT. Protein: CASSARGLAGVENTGELFF.

In this sample, this clone turned up a few times. The chain employs TRBV9 and TRBJ2-1, with 10 bases lining up with TRBD2. CDR3 length: 18 residues. The junction had 6 bases not matched to a gene; V was cut back by 0 bases and J by 0 bases. The V gene's germline CDR1 is SGDLS and CDR2 YYNGEE. The CDR3 DNA sequence: TGTGCCAGCAGCGTAGGCGTAGCGGGGGGTAGCTCCTACAATGAGCAGTTCTTC. Translating it yields CASSVGVAGGSSYNEQFF.

A few counts support this clone. This sequence joins TRBV5-4 and TRBJ2-5; D ambiguous. CDR1 is SGHNT, CDR2 YYREEE, per germline (reference sequence). Trimming took 0 bases from V and 3 from J, leaving 12 bases between them. This CDR3 has 15 residues. CDR3 bases: TGTGCCAGCAGCTTGGCAGGAATTGCCAAAGAGACCCAGTACTTC. Encoded protein: CASSLAGIAKETQYF.

V gene TRBV9 combines with J gene TRBJ1-3; no firm D call. This CDR3 is 17 amino acids long. Germline loops: CDR1 SGDLS, CDR2 YYNGEE. Trimming cost V 4 bases and J 3 bases, with 20 bases left between them. The CDR3, as DNA: TGTGCCAGCAGCCCCCGGGAGGAGGGTGGTTTTGGAAACACCATATATTTT. It translates to CASSPREEGGFGNTIYF. The variable domain in full, completed from reference TRBV9 and TRBJ1-3, reads DSGVTQTPKHLITATGQRVTLRCSPRSGDLSVYWYQQSLDQGLQFLIQYYNGEERAKGNILERFSAQQFPDLHSELNLSSLELGDSALYFCASSPREEGGFGNTIYFGEGSWLTVV.

The V gene is TRBV7-6, the J gene TRBJ1-1; D remains ambiguous. Germline values: CDR1 SGHVS, CDR2 FNYEAQ. The CDR3 contains 15 residues. Deletions cut 1 base from V and 0 bases from J, with 9 bases between. CDR3 amino acids: CASSLVTALNTEAFF. The CDR3 nucleotides are TGTGCCAGCAGCTTAGTCACAGCCCTGAACACTGAAGCTTTCTTT.

This rearrangement joins TRBV6-1 to TRBJ1-5; the D is unclear. V lost 7 bases and J 1 base, leaving 11 bases between the germline ends. The germline CDR1 and CDR2 sequences are MNHNS and SASEGT. This CDR3 region has 14 residues. CDR3 residues: CASKTGPSNQPQHF. CDR3 DNA: TGTGCCAGCAAAACTGGGCCCAGCAATCAGCCCCAGCATTTT.

The chain joins TRBV7-8 to TRBJ1-2; the match to TRBD1 covers 9 bases. Losses at the gene ends were 1 base for V and 4 bases for J; bases not matched to a gene: 4. The CDR3 covers 15 residues. Germline lookup yields CDR1 SGHVS and CDR2 FQNEAQ. The CDR3 region is CASSLGGQGIYGYTF. CDR3 DNA: TGTGCCAGCAGCTTAGGGGGACAGGGCATCTATGGCTACACCTTC.

V is TRBV30 and J is TRBJ1-1, with 9 bases identical to TRBD1. V was pared by 7 bases and J by 6 bases, with 3 bases of the junction left unmatched. Germline V CDR1 and CDR2: GTSNPN, SVGIG (reference sequence). CDR3 size: 11 residues. CDR3 DNA sequence: TGTGCCTTACAGGGGGCCGCTGAAGCTTTCTTT. As protein: CALQGAAEAFF.

CDR3: CAWSDLTTGRTEAFF. The CDR3 DNA sequence: TGTGCCTGGAGTGATTTAACGACAGGGAGGACTGAAGCTTTCTTT. The J gene is TRBJ1-1, the V gene TRBV30; 7 bases map to TRBD1. Germline lookup yields CDR1 GTSNPN and CDR2 SVGIG (reference sequence). V gave up 1 base and J gave up 5 bases; unmatched junction bases: 10. The CDR3 contains 15 residues.